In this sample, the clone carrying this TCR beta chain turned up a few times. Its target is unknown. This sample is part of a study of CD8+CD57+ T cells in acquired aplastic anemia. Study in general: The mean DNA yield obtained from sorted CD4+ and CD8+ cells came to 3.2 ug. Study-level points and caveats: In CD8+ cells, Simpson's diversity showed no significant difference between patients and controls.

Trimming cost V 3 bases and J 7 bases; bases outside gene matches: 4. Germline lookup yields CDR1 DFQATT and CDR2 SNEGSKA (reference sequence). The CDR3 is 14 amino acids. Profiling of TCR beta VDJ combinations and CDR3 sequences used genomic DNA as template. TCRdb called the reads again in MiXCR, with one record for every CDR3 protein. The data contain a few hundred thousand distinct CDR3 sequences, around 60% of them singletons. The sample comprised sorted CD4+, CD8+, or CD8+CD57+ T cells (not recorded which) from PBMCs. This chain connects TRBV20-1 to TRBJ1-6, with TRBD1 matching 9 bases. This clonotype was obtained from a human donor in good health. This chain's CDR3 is CSARRDRANSPLHF. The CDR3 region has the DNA TGCAGTGCTAGGAGGGACAGGGCCAATTCACCCCTCCACTTT.